The 22 T cell receptor beta chains below come from one sample, sequenced in a study of CXCR3-negative and CXCR3-positive naive CD8 T cells. The antigens these receptors bind are not known. Overall study findings and caveats: CXCR3-positive naive cells carried more hydrophobic TRB CDR3s than CXCR3-negative ones.

Preparation of TRB cDNA libraries relied on 5' RACE carrying UMI labels. TCRdb re-called the 5' RACE reads and shows each CDR3 protein once, DNA omitted. This sample carries around 140,000 distinct CDR3 sequences, with 0.4% to 0.45% going to the ten biggest clones. What was sequenced was naive CXCR3+ CD8+ T cells from blood. The subset denotes: CD45RO-CCR7+CD27+CD95- naive CD8+ T cells expressing CXCR3 (TNR3+). The receptors derive from a human donor in good health. Some clones in this sample may be carry-over from other donors' samples.

The chain carries TRBV20-1 and TRBJ2-7; the TCRdb D gene call, TRBD1, has no DNA to confirm it. The CDR3 is made up of 13 amino acids. CDR1 and CDR2 from the germline V gene are DFQATT and SNEGSKA (reference sequence). CDR3 sequence reads: CSATGTEFYEQYF.

This sequence joins TRBV29-1 and TRBJ2-3; TCRdb proposes TRBD2, but this gene call is untestable without DNA. Germline CDR1 reads SQVTM; CDR2 reads ANQGSEA. The CDR3 loop spans 18 amino acids. CDR3 amino acids: CSVETPIVASGDTDTQYF.

This chain connects TRBV6-5 to TRBJ2-7; TCRdb names TRBD1, which stays unverified in the absence of DNA. Germline lookup yields CDR1 MNHEY and CDR2 SVGAGI. The CDR3 runs 15 residues. The CDR3 region is CASSYGGGGSYEQYF.

The CDR3 is CASSLVSGQTYEQYF. The gene calls are TRBV5-1 and TRBJ2-7; lacking DNA, the TRBD1 call made by TCRdb goes unchecked. Germline V lookup: CDR1 SGHRS, CDR2 YFSETQ. There are 15 residues in the CDR3.

This chain uses TRBV29-1 with TRBJ2-2. CDR1 and CDR2 (germline): SQVTM, ANQGSEA. There are 14 residues in the CDR3. This chain's CDR3 is CSVERSGNTGELFF.

The chain links TRBV29-1 to TRBJ2-5; the D call from TCRdb, TRBD2, cannot be confirmed without DNA. The CDR3 runs 15 residues. CDR1 SQVTM and CDR2 ANQGSEA come from the germline V gene. The CDR3: CSVEGTAHTWETQYF. Complete variable domain (other parts from reference TRBV29-1 and TRBJ2-5): SAVISQKPSRDICQRGTSLTIQCQVDSQVTMMFWYRQQPGQSLTLIATANQGSEATYESGFVIDKFPISRPNLTFSTLTVSNMSPEDSSIYLCSVEGTAHTWETQYFGPGTRLLVL.

V is TRBV19 and J is TRBJ2-7; the TCRdb D gene call, TRBD1, has no DNA to confirm it. The length of the CDR3 is 18 residues. CDR1 LNHDA and CDR2 SQIVND come from the germline V gene (reference sequence). The CDR3 protein is CASSTGWGQWTSPYEQYF.

The chain joins TRBV5-5 to TRBJ2-7. The CDR3 spans 13 residues. CDR1 and CDR2 from the germline V gene are SGHKS and YYEKEE (reference sequence). CDR3 residues: CASSAGGAYEQYF.

The chain has TRBV7-9 and TRBJ2-5; TCRdb designates TRBD1, a call that cannot be tested without DNA. The CDR3 is 14 residues long. Germline V gene data show CDR1 as SEHNR and CDR2 as FQNEAQ (reference sequence). CDR3 protein: CASSPTGSQETQYF.

The V call is TRBV29-1, the J call TRBJ2-5; TCRdb's D call, TRBD1, is unchecked because there is no DNA. The germline V gene encodes CDR1 SQVTM and CDR2 ANQGSEA. This CDR3 spans 16 amino acids. The CDR3 sequence is CSGTPQTGDGQETQYF.

The chain employs TRBV4-3 and TRBJ2-1; TCRdb's D gene call, TRBD1, goes unchecked for lack of DNA. The CDR3 runs 15 residues. Looked up from germline, CDR1 is LGHNA and CDR2 is YSLEER. CDR3 sequence: CASSQSLGGVHEQFF.

This chain links TRBV7-9 with TRBJ2-1. The CDR3 spans 13 residues. The germline V gene has CDR1 SEHNR and CDR2 FQNEAQ (reference sequence). The CDR3 sequence: CASSLVTLNEQFF.

The V and J genes are TRBV7-8 and TRBJ2-5; TCRdb returns TRBD2, unconfirmable since there is no DNA. The CDR3 contains 16 residues. In germline, CDR1 is SGHVS, CDR2 FQNEAQ. The CDR3: CASSLRLAGRQETQYF.

V gene TRBV7-9 combines with J gene TRBJ2-7; TCRdb gives TRBD2 as the D gene, but with no DNA this cannot be confirmed. Germline-derived CDR1 and CDR2 are SEHNR and FQNEAQ (reference sequence). The CDR3 spans 19 residues. The CDR3 protein is CASSSTSGRPPRSSYEQYF.

The J gene is TRBJ2-3, the V gene TRBV28; without DNA, the TCRdb call of TRBD1 cannot be checked. Germline loops: CDR1 MDHEN, CDR2 SYDVKM. The CDR3 length is 14 residues. The CDR3 sequence is CASKIGTGRDTQYF.

The CDR3 is CASSQIFLDGAYNEQFF. This chain connects TRBV14 to TRBJ2-1. Germline assignment: CDR1 SGHDN and CDR2 FVKESK. The CDR3 is 17 residues long.

The chain has TRBV6-2 or TRBV6-3 and TRBJ2-2. This CDR3 has 12 amino acids. CDR1 is MNHEY and CDR2 is SVGEGT in the germline V gene. The CDR3 spells CASSLWSGELFF.

This chain links TRBV12-3 or TRBV12-4 with TRBJ1-1; TCRdb reports TRBD1, a call that lacks DNA to check it against. The length of the CDR3 is 14 residues. CDR3 residues: CASSPGGFNTEAFF.

The genes are TRBV10-3 and TRBJ2-7; TCRdb outputs TRBD2, but without DNA this stays unchecked. Germline CDR1 ENHRY, CDR2 SYGVKD. This CDR3 is 16 amino acids long. CDR3: CAISKPGLAGSYEQYF.

The V call is TRBV10-3, the J call TRBJ2-3. The CDR3 consists of 16 residues. CDR1 ENHRY and CDR2 SYGVKD come from the germline V gene. The chain's CDR3 is CAISETRQGYTDTQYF.

V gene TRBV7-9 combines with J gene TRBJ2-5; TCRdb names TRBD1, which stays unverified in the absence of DNA. The CDR3 consists of 16 residues. The V gene's germline CDR1 is SEHNR and CDR2 FQNEAQ (reference sequence). The CDR3 sequence: CASSSNRDRGRETQYF. Variable domain in full (rest from reference TRBV7-9 and TRBJ2-5): DTGVSQNPRHKITKRGQNVTFRCDPISEHNRLYWYRQTLGQGPEFLTYFQNEAQLEKSRLLSDRFSAERPKGSFSTLEIQRTEQGDSAMYLCASSSNRDRGRETQYFGPGTRLLVL.

The chain recombines TRBV7-8 with TRBJ2-5. The CDR3 totals 14 residues. CDR1 is SGHVS, CDR2 FQNEAQ, per germline. The chain's CDR3 is CASSLSYLEETQYF.